This TCR beta chain stems from a study of cytomegalovirus exposure and HLA in healthy donors. Regarding the study as a whole: Subsequent analysis showed first-cohort TCR clusters tending to co-occur in over a hundred validation repertoires. TCR beta chains numbering more than 150 were designated cytomegalovirus-associated.

Sequencing used immunoSEQ multiplex PCR; TCRdb keeps in-frame clones, though not all of them. This sample carries fewer than 250,000 clones, 75% to 90% of them seen once, and the ten largest clones take around 15%. About this clone: The antigen is unknown.

The V gene's germline CDR1 is MDHEN and CDR2 SYDVKM. This CDR3 has 12 amino acids. The V end lost 7 bases, the J end lost 2 bases, and 8 bases lay between the germline ends. This receptor was obtained from a woman in her thirties in good health and CMV-seropositive. This rearrangement joins TRBV28 to TRBJ1-2; maybe TRBD1 (5 bases). Source material: PBMCs. The CDR3 protein is CASTWGNYGYTF. The CDR3 DNA sequence: TGTGCCAGCACGTGGGGGAACTATGGCTACACCTTC.